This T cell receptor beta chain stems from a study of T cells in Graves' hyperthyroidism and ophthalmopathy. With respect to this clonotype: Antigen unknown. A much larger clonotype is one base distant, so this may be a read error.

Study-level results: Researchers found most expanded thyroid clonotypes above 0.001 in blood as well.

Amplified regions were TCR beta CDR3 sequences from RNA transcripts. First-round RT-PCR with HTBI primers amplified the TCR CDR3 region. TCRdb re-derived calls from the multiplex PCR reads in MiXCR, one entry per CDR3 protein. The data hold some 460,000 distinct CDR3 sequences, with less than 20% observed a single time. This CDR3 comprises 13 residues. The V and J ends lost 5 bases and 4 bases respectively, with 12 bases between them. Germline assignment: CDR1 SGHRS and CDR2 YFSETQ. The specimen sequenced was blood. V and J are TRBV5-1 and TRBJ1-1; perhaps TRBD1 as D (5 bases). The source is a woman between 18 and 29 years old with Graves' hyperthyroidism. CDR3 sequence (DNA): TGCGCCAGCAGGAAACCAGGGAGCACTGAAGCTTTCTTT. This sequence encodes CASRKPGSTEAFF.